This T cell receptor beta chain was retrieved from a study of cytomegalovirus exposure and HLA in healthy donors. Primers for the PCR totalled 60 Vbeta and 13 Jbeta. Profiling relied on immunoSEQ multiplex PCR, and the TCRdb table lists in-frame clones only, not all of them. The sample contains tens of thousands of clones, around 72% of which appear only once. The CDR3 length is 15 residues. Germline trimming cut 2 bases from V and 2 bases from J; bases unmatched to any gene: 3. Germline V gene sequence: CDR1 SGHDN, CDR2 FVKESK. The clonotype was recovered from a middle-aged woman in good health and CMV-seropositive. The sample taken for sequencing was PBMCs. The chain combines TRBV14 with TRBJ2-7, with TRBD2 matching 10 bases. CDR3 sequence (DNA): TGTGCCAGCAGCCAACTAGCGGGGGCGACCTACGAGCAGTACTTC. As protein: CASSQLAGATYEQYF.